This entry is about one T cell receptor (beta chain). PCR was performed a second time for about 6 to 12 cycles using a sample-barcoded 5' primer and a J-beta primer mix. TCRdb re-derived calls from the 5' RACE reads in MiXCR, one entry per CDR3 protein. The sample contains around 990,000 distinct CDR3 sequences, around 27% of which appear only once. This sample stems from a study of blood T cells in healthy people across ages. Trimming removed 2 bases from V and 8 bases from J, with 7 bases in between. The CDR3 length is 12 residues. Germline assignment: CDR1 MDHEN and CDR2 SYDVKM. These data also formed part of another study, on T cells of mothers and their children.

Sample: blood. The chain uses TRBV28 and TRBJ1-5, with D unresolved. The source is a girl aged 2-10 years in good health. CDR3 sequence (DNA): TGTGCCAGCAGTTTAACTGGGGAGCCCCAGCATTTT. This sequence encodes CASSLTGEPQHF.